This T cell receptor beta chain was observed in a study of shared clonotypes between healthy human individuals. Background on the study: Each donor's CD4 naive and CD4 memory cells filled three plates apiece, CD8 naive two, and CD8 memory one.

Sequencing was performed with immunoSEQ multiplex PCR; in TCRdb, only in-frame clones are kept and a portion is missing. Among millions of clones listed, 85% to 95% were seen once. This CDR3 region has 20 residues. The germline V gene encodes CDR1 MDHEN and CDR2 SYDVKM. Trimming stripped 2 bases from V and 7 bases from J, with 29 bases between. The sample taken for sequencing was naive CD4+ T cells sorted from blood. The sample's subset: CD45RA+ positively selected. V gene TRBV28 combines with J gene TRBJ2-2; D is tentatively TRBD1 or TRBD2 (6 bases each). This TCR derives from a man in his late teens or twenties in good health. DNA of the CDR3: TGTGCCAGCAGTTTAGTATTCGGCAGGGGAGGTGAGGATAAAAGCGGGGAGCTGTTTTTT. It specifies CASSLVFGRGGEDKSGELFF.